This T cell receptor beta chain originates from a study of cytomegalovirus exposure and HLA in healthy donors. On the study more broadly: Most donors, about 82% of over 350 genotyped, fell in the Caucasian-associated ancestry cluster.

The study ran its PCR with 60 Vbeta and 13 Jbeta primers. TCRdb's copy holds only in-frame clones and misses some; the assay was immunoSEQ multiplex PCR. In the table there are around 200,000 clones, over 70% of which are singletons. The J segment lost 0 bases and the V segment lost 5 bases, leaving 7 bases of the junction unmatched. The CDR3 length is 16 residues. Germline loops: CDR1 SGHTA, CDR2 FQGTGA. The origin of this receptor is a middle-aged man in good health and CMV-seronegative. The genes are TRBV7-3 and TRBJ2-1; 7 bases are a match to TRBD1. The source material was PBMCs. The CDR3 DNA reads as TGTGCCAGCAGCAACCGACAGGGCATCTCCTACAATGAGCAGTTCTTC. This gives the protein CASSNRQGISYNEQFF.